This T cell receptor (beta chain) was identified in a study of T cells in Graves' hyperthyroidism and ophthalmopathy. Amplification yielded TCR beta CDR3 regions, with RNA transcripts as the source. The TCR CDR3 first-round RT-PCR relied on the HTBI primer set. One entry per CDR3 protein results from TCRdb running MiXCR on the multiplex PCR reads. The table lists just over 550,000 distinct CDR3 sequences, more than 45% of them singletons, with just over 8% in the top ten. V was cut by 6 bases and J by 5 bases, with 14 bases left in between. The CDR3 length is 14 residues. From germline, CDR1 is ENHRY and CDR2 SYGVKD. This clonotype appeared many times. Those with hyperthyroidism were 18 to 65 years old, newly diagnosed, and ill for under 2 months. Orbital computed tomography, thyroid ultrasound, serum thyroxine and TRAb, and clinical symptoms together informed the diagnoses.

This sequence was found in a woman aged 18 to 35 with Graves' hyperthyroidism. The rearrangement uses TRBV10-3 and TRBJ1-5; D unresolved. Sample: peripheral blood or thyroid tissue (not recorded which). CDR3 bases: TGTGCCATCAGGGGCCCCGAACCCGATCAGCCCCAGCATTTT. This translates into CAIRGPEPDQPQHF.